This T cell receptor beta chain was identified during a study of Graves' ophthalmopathy and Graves' hyperthyroidism. Study information: Stable hyperthyroidism was defined by absence of ophthalmopathy within 18 months of follow-up. Study observations and caveats: Blood samples also showed most expanded thyroid clonotypes exceeding 0.001 frequency.

TCR beta CDR3 regions were amplified from RNA transcripts. A first-round RT-PCR used HTBI primers, followed by a second-round multiplex PCR. TCRdb used MiXCR to reprocess the multiplex PCR reads, holding one entry per CDR3 protein. The sample shows roughly 600,000 distinct CDR3 sequences, less than 40% of them seen only once. Concerning this clonotype itself: Its matching antigen is unknown.

Enrollment excluded any patients with other autoimmune diseases, uncontrolled infections, pregnancy or lactation. The clonotype originates from an adult man with Graves' hyperthyroidism. The source material was peripheral blood or thyroid tissue (not recorded which).

CDR3 nucleotide sequence: TGCAGCGGTCAGGGAAATAATTCACCCCTCCACTTT. Translating it yields CSGQGNNSPLHF. J is TRBJ1-6 and V is TRBV29-1, with D possibly TRBD1 on 5 matching bases. The length of the CDR3 is 12 residues. V was clipped by 7 bases and J by 5 bases, with 9 bases between them. Germline V CDR1 and CDR2: SQVTM, ANQGSEA.